Given below is one TCR beta chain in context. In the original workflow: Amplifying reference gene primers gave estimates of nucleated cell counts. This table comes from immunoSEQ multiplex PCR, and its TCRdb copy is limited to in-frame clones, with some not included. For V, J and clone size, that table is used; D and trimming come from the DNA. The data hold 240,000 or so clones, with about four fifths observed a single time. This record belongs to a study of blood T cell repertoires in COVID-19. Study information: Samples came from the United States, Italy and Spain, spanning acute and convalescent COVID-19. Sample material is recorded as cDNA or gDNA derived from T cells, B-cell-depleted T cells, or PBMCs.

The clonotype comes from a woman older than 75 with acute or convalescent COVID-19. The sequenced sample consisted of peripheral blood.

The CDR3 coding sequence is TGTGCCTGGAGTCCCCAAGCGCGCTACACCTTC. It specifies CAWSPQARYTF. V usage is TRBV30 and J usage is TRBJ1-2; D is uncertain. CDR1 GTSNPN and CDR2 SVGIG come from the germline V gene (reference sequence). V shed 2 bases and J shed 9 bases, with 10 bases lying between them. The CDR3 runs 11 residues.